This T cell receptor (beta chain) was captured by sequencing in a study of blood T cell repertoires in COVID-19. Looking at the study overall: COVID-19 samples, acute and convalescent, were from the United States, Italy and Spain.

Each exposed participant met a COVID-19 case in the 2 weeks preceding study entry. Trimming cost V 0 bases and J 8 bases, with 15 bases left between them. Germline V lookup: CDR1 SGDLS, CDR2 YYNGEE. The CDR3 has 15 amino acids. How the authors handled the data: Amplification with reference gene primers provided the estimates of nucleated cell counts. The protocol was immunoSEQ multiplex PCR, while the TCRdb copy is restricted to in-frame clones and leaves out a portion. Clone size and the V and J calls come from that table; the DNA yielded D and trimming. The table lists 150,000 to 200,000 clones, 80% of them singletons, with 13% to 15% in the top ten.

This receptor was obtained from a man aged 55 to 70 who had been exposed to COVID-19. The material sequenced was PBMCs or T cells enriched from blood (not recorded which). This rearrangement joins TRBV9 to TRBJ2-1, with D tentatively TRBD2 (5 bases). The CDR3 is CASSVAPTGMDEQFF. CDR3 DNA: TGTGCCAGCAGCGTAGCTCCGACCGGGATGGATGAGCAGTTCTTC.